These 5 T cell receptor beta chains were sequenced from one sample in a study of response to subunit inactivated influenza vaccine. From the RT-PCR reads, TCRdb called clonotypes with MiXCR, one entry per CDR3 protein. The data hold 500,000 to 600,000 distinct CDR3 sequences, with less than 10% observed a single time. The sample was PBMCs from blood, taken less than 30 months after vaccination. Receptors originate from a man between 50 and 70 years old who received an inactivated influenza vaccine.

This clonotype was counted at least ten times. This chain joins TRBV5-1 and TRBJ1-1; the match to TRBD1 covers 9 bases. Germline CDR1 SGHRS, CDR2 YFSETQ. With 0 bases clipped from V and 4 bases from J, the junction kept 4 bases outside the gene matches. CDR3 length: 15 amino acids. The chain's CDR3 is CASSLGGQGSTEAFF. In nucleotides, the CDR3 is TGCGCCAGCAGCTTGGGAGGACAGGGGAGCACTGAAGCTTTCTTT.

The chain is built from TRBV6-2 or TRBV6-3 and TRBJ1-5; D gene unclear. Looked up from germline, CDR1 is MNHEY and CDR2 is SVGEGT. The CDR3 is made up of 12 amino acids. Trimming left V 6 bases short and J 6 bases short, with 9 bases between. The DNA of the CDR3 is TGTGCCAGCAGCCAGTGGCTTCAGCCCCAGCATTTT. This sequence encodes CASSQWLQPQHF.

This clonotype has a handful of counts. The gene calls are TRBV5-6 and TRBJ2-3; 7 bases fit TRBD2. The V and J ends lost 0 bases and 4 bases, in that order; junction bases with no gene match: 8. The CDR3 totals 16 residues. Germline V lookup: CDR1 SGHDT, CDR2 YYEEEE. The DNA of the CDR3 is TGTGCCAGCAGCTTGGTGACGGGAGGAGGCGCAGATACGCAGTATTTT. Protein: CASSLVTGGGADTQYF.

The V gene is TRBV7-9, the J gene TRBJ2-5, with D uncertain. CDR3 length: 13 amino acids. Trimming left V 6 bases short and J 4 bases short, with 12 bases between. Germline V gene lookup returns CDR1 SEHNR and CDR2 FQNEAQ (reference sequence). The CDR3: CASSGLVRETQYF. The CDR3 DNA is TGTGCCAGCAGTGGGTTGGTACGAGAGACCCAGTACTTC.

This clonotype has only a few counts. J is TRBJ2-7 and V is TRBV28; weak D call: TRBD2 (5 bases). The CDR3 spans 13 residues. V lost 3 bases to trimming and J lost 5 bases, with 11 bases between them. CDR1 and CDR2 (germline): MDHEN, SYDVKM. CDR3 nucleotides: TGTGCCAGCAGTTTGACGGAGGCAAACGAGCAGTACTTC. It codes for CASSLTEANEQYF. Combining the CDR3 with reference TRBV28 and TRBJ2-7 gives the whole variable domain DVKVTQSSRYLVKRTGEKVFLECVQDMDHENMFWYRQDPGLGLRLIYFSYDVKMKEKGDIPEGYSVSREKKERFSLILESASTNQTSMYLCASSLTEANEQYFGPGTRLTVT.